This T cell receptor beta chain was profiled in a study of T cells in Graves' hyperthyroidism and ophthalmopathy. Study-level points and caveats: Clonotypes that were expanded in thyroid above 0.001 mostly appeared in blood too.

Uncontrolled infection, other autoimmune disease, pregnancy or lactation excluded patients. This clonotype was counted at least ten times. Its specificity is unknown. Trimming cost V 4 bases and J 3 bases, with 16 bases left between them. CDR1 SGHAT and CDR2 FQDESV come from the germline V gene (reference sequence). The CDR3 runs 15 residues. RNA transcripts provided the source from which TCR beta CDR3 regions were amplified. HTBI primers were employed in a first-round RT-PCR of the TCR CDR3. TCRdb used MiXCR to reprocess the multiplex PCR reads, holding one entry per CDR3 protein. The repertoire holds about 300,000 distinct CDR3 sequences, approximately 18% seen once, with roughly 39% in the top ten.

The sequencing sample was made of blood. This TCR was recovered from a man in his fifties with Graves' ophthalmopathy. The gene calls are TRBV11-1 and TRBJ2-7, with D tentatively TRBD1 (6 bases). The CDR3 DNA reads TGTGCCAGCAGCTCCGAAGGGGGACATCACTACGAGCAGTACTTC. It yields the protein CASSSEGGHHYEQYF.